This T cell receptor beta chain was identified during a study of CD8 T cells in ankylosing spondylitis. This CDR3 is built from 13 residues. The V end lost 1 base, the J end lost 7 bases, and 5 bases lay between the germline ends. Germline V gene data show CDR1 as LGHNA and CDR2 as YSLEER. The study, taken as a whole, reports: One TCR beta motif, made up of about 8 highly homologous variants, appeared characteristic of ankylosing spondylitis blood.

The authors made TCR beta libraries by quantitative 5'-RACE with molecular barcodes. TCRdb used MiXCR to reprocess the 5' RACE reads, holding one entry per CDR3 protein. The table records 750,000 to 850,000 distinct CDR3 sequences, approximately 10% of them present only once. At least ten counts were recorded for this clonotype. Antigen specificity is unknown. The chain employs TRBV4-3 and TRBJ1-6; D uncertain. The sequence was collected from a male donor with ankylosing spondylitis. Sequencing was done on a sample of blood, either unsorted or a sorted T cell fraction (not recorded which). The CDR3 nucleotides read TGCGCCAGCAGCCAAGCGTTCAATTCACCCCTCCACTTT. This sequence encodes CASSQAFNSPLHF.